These 27 T cell receptor beta chains came from one sample sequenced in a study of graft-versus-host responses after intestinal transplantation (dated by TCRdb to about 2021). These receptors' targets are unknown. The time point label for this specimen denotes: cells obtained before transplantation from donor or recipient. Library method: the immunoSEQ multiplex PCR assay. In its TCRdb copy, this immuneACCESS table keeps in-frame sequences only and misses some clones. Where compared with another copy, unresolved V genes explain less than half of these, and the others have no known cause. This sample has 78,000 or so clones in its table, and around 87% of those were observed once. 8% of the sample belongs to the ten largest clones. Sample: unstimulated CD8+ T cells sorted from spleen or lymph node cells, taken before transplant. The receptors come from a human donor who was the organ donor for an intestinal transplant.

The chain recombines TRBV20-1 with TRBJ1-1, with D unclear. Trimming cost V 6 bases and J 3 bases, with 5 bases left between them. Germline lookup yields CDR1 DFQATT and CDR2 SNEGSKA (reference sequence). This CDR3 comprises 10 residues. The CDR3 nucleotides are TGCAGTGCCGTGTACACTGAAGCTTTCTTT. Translated: CSAVYTEAFF.

The chain employs TRBV5-1 and TRBJ2-3; no reliable D call. The CDR3 length is 13 residues. V was clipped by 0 bases and J by 6 bases, with 8 bases between them. Per germline, CDR1 SGHRS and CDR2 YFSETQ. CDR3 in DNA: TGCGCCAGCAGCTTGGGGGCCGGCGATACGCAGTATTTT. Residues: CASSLGAGDTQYF.

This sequence joins TRBV28 and TRBJ2-7; no firm D call. Trimming took off 4 bases at V and 2 bases at J, with 18 bases between the two ends. This CDR3 has 16 amino acids. Germline assignment: CDR1 MDHEN and CDR2 SYDVKM. The CDR3 DNA sequence: TGTGCCAGCAGTTCTCGGCTGGCAGGCCCGGCCTACGAGCAGTACTTC. Its protein product is CASSSRLAGPAYEQYF.

J is TRBJ1-1 and V is TRBV9, with 9 bases that match TRBD1. This CDR3 contains 22 residues. V was clipped by 2 bases and J by 0 bases; unmatched bases: 23. Germline values: CDR1 SGDLS, CDR2 YYNGEE. The chain's CDR3 is CASSVLGSGTGPFFGMNTEAFF. The DNA of the CDR3 is TGTGCCAGCAGCGTCCTAGGTAGTGGGACAGGGCCGTTTTTTGGGATGAACACTGAAGCTTTCTTT.

V gene TRBV19 combines with J gene TRBJ2-7; D is possibly TRBD2 (6 bases). Germline lookup yields CDR1 LNHDA and CDR2 SQIVND (reference sequence). This CDR3 has 13 residues. V lost 5 bases and J lost 2, with 10 bases in between. CDR3 sequence: CASSDGGAYEQYF. The CDR3 region has the DNA TGTGCCAGTAGTGACGGCGGGGCCTACGAGCAGTACTTC. Based on the CDR3 plus reference TRBV19 and TRBJ2-7, the full variable domain is DGGITQSPKYLFRKEGQNVTLSCEQNLNHDAMYWYRQDPGQGLRLIYYSQIVNDFQKGDIAEGYSVSREKKESFPLTVTSAQKNPTAFYLCASSDGGAYEQYFGPGTRLTVT.

This clone was counted only a few times. Other DNA sequences from this sample encode an identical CDR3 as well. The chain has TRBV27 and TRBJ1-1; tentative D call: TRBD1 (5 bases). This CDR3 spans 13 amino acids. V was pared by 5 bases and J by 4 bases, with 11 bases between. Germline CDR1 MNHEY, CDR2 SMNVEV (reference sequence). CDR3 nucleotides: TGTGCCAGCAGTCTAGGGGTGGGCACTGAAGCTTTCTTT. This gives the protein CASSLGVGTEAFF.

The rearrangement uses TRBV5-8 and TRBJ1-2; D possibly corresponds to TRBD1 (6 bases). Trimming removed 7 bases from V and 7 bases from J, with 23 bases in between. The CDR3 is made up of 15 amino acids. Germline CDR1 and CDR2: SGHTS and YDEGEE. CDR3 DNA sequence: TGTGCCAGCGGAGTCAAGGTGCCAGGGGTATTTGGCTACACCTTC. This gives the protein CASGVKVPGVFGYTF.

V and J are TRBV5-1 and TRBJ2-3, with 12 bases fitting TRBD2. This CDR3 is 18 amino acids long. V trimming: 2 bases; J trimming: 4 bases; junction bases outside the gene matches: 11. CDR1 and CDR2 (germline): SGHRS, YFSETQ. DNA of the CDR3: TGCGCCAGCAGCTTTCTAGCGGGGGGGATGTTTGCTCCAGATACGCAGTATTTT. Amino acids: CASSFLAGGMFAPDTQYF.

The rearrangement links TRBV10-3 to TRBJ2-1; D unclear. Germline CDR1 is ENHRY and CDR2 is SYGVKD. Trimming pared 2 bases from V and 8 bases from J, leaving 10 bases between. This CDR3 has 13 residues. CDR3 amino acids: CAISEESFYEQFF. CDR3 DNA sequence: TGTGCCATCAGTGAGGAGTCTTTCTATGAGCAGTTCTTC.

V gene TRBV7-7 combines with J gene TRBJ1-3; D uncertain. Looked up from germline, CDR1 is SSHAT and CDR2 is FNYEAQ (reference sequence). Trimming shortened V by 5 bases and J by 3 bases, and 20 bases separated the two germline ends. The CDR3 spans 17 residues. CDR3 nucleotide sequence: TGTGCCAGCAGCCCCCGCGTCGGGGATGGCGGTGGAAACACCATATATTTT. It yields the protein CASSPRVGDGGGNTIYF.

V is TRBV5-5 and J is TRBJ1-2; no firm D call. Germline V lookup: CDR1 SGHKS, CDR2 YYEKEE (reference sequence). The CDR3 is 17 amino acids. Trimming took 3 bases from V and 2 from J, leaving 20 bases between them. CDR3 residues: CASSSSGGVRPNYGYTF. The CDR3, as DNA: TGTGCCAGCAGCTCCTCCGGCGGGGTCAGACCAAACTATGGCTACACCTTC.

This chain connects TRBV4-1 to TRBJ2-7, with TRBD2 matching 7 bases. CDR1 is MGHRA, CDR2 YSYEKL, per germline. This CDR3 has 16 residues. The V segment lost 1 base and the J segment 3 bases; nucleotides outside the gene matches: 9. CDR3 in DNA: TGCGCCAGCAGCCAAGTATTTCTAGCGGAGGGCTACGAGCAGTACTTC. This gives the protein CASSQVFLAEGYEQYF.

The genes are TRBV27 and TRBJ2-5, with TRBD2 as a possible D gene (5 bases). V lost 3 bases and J lost 4, with 18 bases in between. The CDR3 contains 16 residues. Germline-derived CDR1 and CDR2 are MNHEY and SMNVEV (reference sequence). CDR3 bases: TGTGCCAGCAGTTTTTTCCCGGGAAGAGGAGGAGAGACCCAGTACTTC. This sequence encodes CASSFFPGRGGETQYF.

This clone was recorded a few times. The chain is built from TRBV6-4 and TRBJ2-1; 10 nucleotides line up with TRBD2. With 2 bases clipped from V and 2 bases from J, the junction kept 0 bases outside the gene matches. The CDR3 consists of 15 residues. CDR1 is MRHNA and CDR2 is SNTAGT in the germline V gene. CDR3 region: CASSDSGGAYNEQFF. The CDR3, as DNA: TGTGCCAGCAGTGACAGCGGGGGGGCCTACAATGAGCAGTTCTTC.

V is TRBV19 and J is TRBJ1-1; perhaps TRBD1 as D (6 bases). Trimming pared 2 bases from V and 8 bases from J, leaving 12 bases between. The CDR3 is 13 amino acids. CDR1 and CDR2 (germline): LNHDA, SQIVND (reference sequence). The CDR3 DNA reads as TGTGCCAGTAGTATAAATCGGGGGGCGGAAGCTTTCTTT. Translation gives CASSINRGAEAFF.

The chain uses TRBV7-7 and TRBJ2-5; 7 positions match TRBD2. This CDR3 has 12 amino acids. Germline lookup yields CDR1 SSHAT and CDR2 FNYEAQ (reference sequence). Germline trimming cut 5 bases from V and 4 bases from J; bases unmatched to any gene: 1. This CDR3 reads CASSPSGETQYF. CDR3 DNA: TGTGCCAGCAGCCCTAGCGGAGAGACCCAGTACTTC.

CDR3 DNA sequence: TGTGCCACCAGCAGAGGTGTGACATCCTACGAGCAGTACTTC. This gives the protein CATSRGVTSYEQYF. This sequence joins TRBV15 and TRBJ2-7, with D unresolved. Trimming left V 1 base short and J 1 base short, with 8 bases between. Germline V gene sequence: CDR1 LNHNV, CDR2 YYDKDF (reference sequence). This CDR3 has 14 residues.

The CDR3 protein is CASSLSRHPSYGYTF. DNA of the CDR3: TGTGCCAGCAGTTTGTCTCGGCACCCCAGCTATGGCTACACCTTC. This chain links TRBV27 with TRBJ1-2; no reliable D call. Trimming took off 3 bases at V and 4 bases at J, with 15 bases between the two ends. The CDR3 spans 15 residues. In germline, CDR1 is MNHEY, CDR2 SMNVEV (reference sequence).

The V call is TRBV10-2, the J call TRBJ2-3; 10 bases fit TRBD2. Germline V CDR1 and CDR2: WSHSY, SAAADI. This CDR3 region has 17 residues. Trimming removed 9 bases from V and 2 bases from J; junction bases left unmatched: 14. The CDR3 region is CASSERGGSFLTDTQYF. CDR3 bases: TGCGCCAGTAGCGAGCGGGGGGGTAGCTTTCTCACAGATACGCAGTATTTT.

This rearrangement joins TRBV4-1 to TRBJ2-1, with no clear D. This CDR3 is 13 amino acids long. V lost 1 base and J lost 8, with 9 bases in between. From germline, CDR1 is MGHRA and CDR2 YSYEKL. For the CDR3, the DNA is TGCGCCAGCAGCCAAGTAGGCAGCGATGAGCAGTTCTTC. It yields the protein CASSQVGSDEQFF.

The gene calls are TRBV15 and TRBJ2-3; 9 bases match TRBD2. The V and J ends lost 3 bases and 1 base, in that order; junction bases with no gene match: 5. The CDR3 runs 16 residues. CDR1 is LNHNV, CDR2 YYDKDF, per germline (reference sequence). CDR3 bases: TGTGCCACCAGCAGCGGGGTAGCGGGGGGCACAGATACGCAGTATTTT. It yields the protein CATSSGVAGGTDTQYF.

The genes are TRBV2 and TRBJ2-1, with 7 bases lining up with TRBD1. The CDR3 sequence is 12 residues long. J gave up 8 bases and V 10 bases, and 8 bases lay outside the gene matches. Germline assignment: CDR1 SNHLY and CDR2 FYNNEI. CDR3 nucleotide sequence: TGTGCCACCAAGGGGGCGAACCATGAGCAGTTCTTC. Its translation: CATKGANHEQFF. Together with reference TRBV2 and TRBJ2-1, the CDR3 gives the full variable domain: EPEVTQTPSHQVTQMGQEVILRCVPISNHLYFYWYRQILGQKVEFLVSFYNNEISEKSEIFDDQFSVERPDGSNFTLKIRSTKLEDSAMYFCATKGANHEQFFGPGTRLTVL.

V gene TRBV4-2 combines with J gene TRBJ1-5, with D unresolved. V was cut by 3 bases and J by 4 bases, with 10 bases left in between. CDR1 and CDR2 (germline): LGHNA, YNFKEQ. This CDR3 has 14 amino acids. The CDR3 sequence is CASSQGIVNQPQHF. For the CDR3, the DNA is TGTGCCAGCAGCCAGGGAATTGTTAATCAGCCCCAGCATTTT.

V gene TRBV6-5 combines with J gene TRBJ2-1; weak D call: TRBD2 (5 bases). The V end was cut by 5 bases, the J end by 6 bases, with 11 bases between. Germline V CDR1 and CDR2: MNHEY, SVGAGI. CDR3 size: 13 residues. Written as DNA, the CDR3 is TGTGCCAGCAGTCACCGGGAATTCAATGAGCAGTTCTTC. It codes for CASSHREFNEQFF.

The chain uses TRBV28 and TRBJ1-4, with D maybe TRBD1 (5 bases). The length of the CDR3 is 15 residues. Trimming took 2 bases from V and 6 from J, leaving 13 bases between them. Germline V gene data show CDR1 as MDHEN and CDR2 as SYDVKM. The CDR3 nucleotides read TGTGCCAGCAGTTTAGGTGGGGACGTGGATGAAAAACTGTTTTTT. Translation gives CASSLGGDVDEKLFF. The variable domain in full, completed from reference TRBV28 and TRBJ1-4, reads DVKVTQSSRYLVKRTGEKVFLECVQDMDHENMFWYRQDPGLGLRLIYFSYDVKMKEKGDIPEGYSVSREKKERFSLILESASTNQTSMYLCASSLGGDVDEKLFFGSGTQLSVL.

This chain links TRBV2 with TRBJ2-1; D might be TRBD2 (6 bases). CDR3 length: 14 residues. V was shortened by 9 bases and J by 4 bases, with 16 bases between the two germline ends. Germline CDR1 and CDR2: SNHLY and FYNNEI. In nucleotides, the CDR3 is TGTGCCAGGGAGGCGGGGACTCCTTACAATGAGCAGTTCTTC. Translating it yields CAREAGTPYNEQFF.

This rearrangement joins TRBV5-4 to TRBJ2-1, with 8 nucleotides matching TRBD2. Germline CDR1 is SGHNT and CDR2 is YYREEE (reference sequence). The CDR3 has 16 amino acids. V lost 4 bases, J lost 7 bases, and 13 bases stayed unmatched. CDR3 nucleotides: TGTGCCAGCAGCCTACTGGGCGGGGGGTTACAAAATGAGCAGTTCTTC. Protein product: CASSLLGGGLQNEQFF.